This entry is about one TCR beta chain. Its target is unknown. The data stem from a study of identifying expanded T cells in peripheral blood. Findings of the study overall: Over two and four weeks, about 15 and 19 clones changed, versus 1.2 between replicates.

Germline values: CDR1 SGHDN, CDR2 FVKESK. Trimming removed 1 base at V and 4 bases at J, with 22 bases between. The CDR3 length is 18 residues. Assay: immunoSEQ multiplex PCR; the TCRdb copy retains only in-frame clones and omits some. The table includes fewer than 65,000 clones, more than 75% detected once. This chain uses TRBV14 with TRBJ2-5, with a possible D match to TRBD2 (6 bases). The source material was blood. The clonotype comes from a person aged 18 to 70 in good health. CDR3: CASSQARGPIRGRETQYF. The CDR3 DNA reads TGTGCCAGCAGCCAAGCAAGGGGACCTATTCGGGGGAGAGAGACCCAGTACTTC.